Following are 17 T cell receptor beta chains from one sample sequenced in a study of sequential checkpoint blockade in melanoma. Profiling relied on immunoSEQ multiplex PCR, and the TCRdb table lists in-frame clones only, not all of them. The sample records about 7,900 clones, 23% being singletons. The sample's treatment: randomized to nivolumab then ipilimumab (arm A) or the reverse (arm B). The sequencing used tumor tissue (inferred from file names), collected from a patient given nivolumab and ipilimumab in sequence. Receptors originate from a human donor with melanoma.

Only a few counts were recorded for this clone. This chain connects TRBV1 to TRBJ1-5; no DNA check was done on the table's D call, TRBD1. TRBV1 is a pseudogene segment. The CDR3 runs to 14 residues. CDR3 DNA sequence: TGCGCCAGCAGCCTCGGGACAGGGGATCAGCCCCAGCATTTT. This codes for CASSLGTGDQPQHF.

The table lists this clone with a few counts. V and J are TRBV6-8 and TRBJ2-1; 8 bases align to TRBD1. The CDR3 is 15 residues long. Germline CDR1 reads MNHGY; CDR2 reads SAAAGT. Unmatched junction bases numbered 6, after V lost 4 bases and J lost 4 bases. For the CDR3, the DNA is TGTGCCAGCAGTTTAGAGGACAGGGCGTACAATGAGCAGTTCTTC. Its translation is CASSLEDRAYNEQFF.

This clone was detected only a few times. The V and J genes are TRBV11-3 and TRBJ1-3; D perhaps matches TRBD1 (5 bases). The V and J ends lost 1 base and 0 bases respectively, with 10 bases between them. CDR1 is SGHNT and CDR2 is YENEEA in the germline V gene. This CDR3 has 16 residues. DNA for the CDR3: TGTGCCAGCAGCTTAGGCAGGGCCTACTCTGGAAACACCATATATTTT. Translation: CASSLGRAYSGNTIYF.

The chain links TRBV19 to TRBJ2-1; D is uncertain. The CDR3 contains 15 residues. Trimming left V 5 bases short and J 2 bases short, with 13 bases between. Germline V lookup: CDR1 LNHDA, CDR2 SQIVND (reference sequence). The CDR3 coding sequence is TGTGCCAGTAGTCTTCGCAGCAGAGCCTACAATGAGCAGTTCTTC. It encodes CASSLRSRAYNEQFF.

The chain has TRBV19 and TRBJ2-3; D is undetermined. CDR3 length: 13 amino acids. Looked up from germline, CDR1 is LNHDA and CDR2 is SQIVND (reference sequence). The germline V and J ends were trimmed by 2 bases and 6 bases, with 9 bases remaining between them. The CDR3 DNA reads as TGTGCCAGTAGTATACCGTGGGGTGATACGCAGTATTTT. Its translation is CASSIPWGDTQYF.

The rearrangement joins TRBV29-1 to TRBJ2-1; TRBD1 might be the D (6 bases). The CDR3 consists of 14 residues. V was cut by 4 bases and J by 1 base, with 11 bases left in between. Germline lookup yields CDR1 SQVTM and CDR2 ANQGSEA. CDR3 protein: CSVAPGQSYNEQFF. CDR3 sequence (DNA): TGCAGCGTTGCCCCCGGACAGTCCTACAATGAGCAGTTCTTC.

This clone was counted between two and nine times. In DNA form, the CDR3 reads TGTGCCATCAGTGAGACTCAGGGTGAGAACACTGAAGCTTTCTTT. Its protein product is CAISETQGENTEAFF. The chain carries TRBV10-3 and TRBJ1-1, with D maybe TRBD1 (5 bases). Germline-derived CDR1 and CDR2 are ENHRY and SYGVKD. CDR3 length equals 15 residues. V was cut by 2 bases and J by 1 base, with 11 bases left in between.

The chain uses TRBV9 and TRBJ2-7, with D maybe TRBD2 (5 bases). The germline CDR1 and CDR2 sequences are SGDLS and YYNGEE. The CDR3 loop spans 12 amino acids. V shed 3 bases and J shed 3 bases, with 7 bases lying between them. CDR3 loop: CASSGEGYEQYF. Here the CDR3 DNA reads TGTGCCAGCAGCGGCGAGGGCTACGAGCAGTACTTC.

Concerning this clone: Relative to the germline gene, one junction end is altered; a read error may explain this. The chain has TRBV30 and TRBJ1-1; no firm D call. Germline V gene sequence: CDR1 GTSNPN, CDR2 SVGIG (reference sequence). The CDR3 has 13 amino acids. CDR3 nucleotides: TGTGCCTGGAGCGAGGACTATGGGGAGAGGCCGATCTTT. It is translated as CAWSEDYGERPIF.

This rearrangement joins TRBV6-8 to TRBJ1-5, with 8 positions matching TRBD1. Losses at the gene ends were 8 bases for V and 5 bases for J; bases not matched to a gene: 5. Germline CDR1 and CDR2: MNHGY and SAAAGT. The CDR3 extends over 13 amino acids. The CDR3 protein is CASWRQGYQPQHF. The CDR3 nucleotides are TGTGCCAGCTGGAGACAGGGGTATCAGCCCCAGCATTTT.

To note about this clone: Other DNA sequences in this specimen translate into the identical CDR3. This sequence joins TRBV9 and TRBJ1-1, with D unresolved. V was clipped by 2 bases and J by 1 base, with 9 bases between them. The CDR3 is made up of 14 amino acids. Germline CDR1 SGDLS, CDR2 YYNGEE. DNA of the CDR3: TGTGCCAGCAGCGTCAGCGGCCAGAACACTGAAGCTTTCTTT. It specifies CASSVSGQNTEAFF.

J is TRBJ1-2 and V is TRBV25-1; 8 bases are shared with TRBD1. After removal of 5 bases from V and 5 bases from J, the junction contained 10 bases not matched to a gene. CDR1 and CDR2 from the germline V gene are MGHDK and SYGVNS. The CDR3 runs 15 residues. DNA of the CDR3: TGTGCCAGCAGTTATCGGACAGGGTCACGGTATGGCTACACCTTC. Translating gives CASSYRTGSRYGYTF.

The V gene is TRBV14, the J gene TRBJ1-1, with D hard to call. This CDR3 comprises 14 residues. Trimming stripped 6 bases from V and 0 bases from J, with 11 bases between. The germline V gene encodes CDR1 SGHDN and CDR2 FVKESK. The CDR3 here is CASSPYIMNTEAFF. CDR3 bases: TGTGCCAGCAGTCCCTACATCATGAACACTGAAGCTTTCTTT.

The V and J genes are TRBV9 and TRBJ2-7, with D perhaps assigned TRBD1 or TRBD2 (5 bases each). This CDR3 has 15 residues. CDR1 is SGDLS and CDR2 is YYNGEE in the germline V gene. Between the trimmed V and J ends, which lost 0 bases and 6 bases, there was a span of 16 bases. CDR3 sequence (DNA): TGTGCCAGCAGCGTAGGGGGCGCGGGCAAAGGCGAGCAGTACTTC. This sequence encodes CASSVGGAGKGEQYF.

The rearrangement uses TRBV11-3 and TRBJ2-3; 12 positions agree with TRBD2. Germline-derived CDR1 and CDR2 are SGHNT and YENEEA. V trimming: 3 bases; J trimming: 2 bases; junction bases outside the gene matches: 6. The CDR3 totals 17 residues. This CDR3 reads CASSFPTSGGNTDTQYF. The DNA for the CDR3 is TGTGCCAGCAGCTTTCCCACTAGCGGGGGGAACACAGATACGCAGTATTTT.

The chain joins TRBV9 to TRBJ2-3, with D unresolved. V lost 0 bases to trimming and J lost 4 bases, with 9 bases between them. There are 14 residues in the CDR3. Germline CDR1 SGDLS, CDR2 YYNGEE. The CDR3 sequence: CASSVDQAADTQYF. For the CDR3, the DNA is TGTGCCAGCAGCGTAGACCAAGCCGCAGATACGCAGTATTTT.

This clone was counted a few times. The J gene is TRBJ2-7, the V gene TRBV9, with D tentatively TRBD1 (5 bases). Per germline, CDR1 SGDLS and CDR2 YYNGEE. The V end was cut by 5 bases, the J end by 3 bases, with 9 bases between. The CDR3 length is 12 residues. The DNA of the CDR3 is TGTGCCAGCAGGACACAGGACTACGAGCAGTACTTC. It encodes CASRTQDYEQYF.